The next 27 T cell receptor beta chains were all read from a single sample in a study of T cell repertoires in cytomegalovirus infection. TCRdb re-derived calls from the reads in MiXCR, one entry per CDR3 protein. The table lists roughly 300,000 distinct CDR3 sequences, 20% to 30% of them singletons. The material sequenced was PBMCs. The origin of the receptors is a human donor in good health (CMV status not recorded). Some clones in this sample may be carry-over from other donors' samples.

The chain combines TRBV30 with TRBJ2-7, with 16 nucleotides matching TRBD2. J was trimmed by 6 bases and V by 4 bases; bases with no gene match: 6. From germline, CDR1 is GTSNPN and CDR2 SVGIG (reference sequence). The CDR3 consists of 15 residues. The CDR3 spells CAWTPGLAGGSEQYF. The CDR3 region has the DNA TGTGCCTGGACACCGGGACTAGCGGGAGGGAGCGAGCAGTACTTC.

The chain carries TRBV27 and TRBJ1-2; D possibly corresponds to TRBD1 (6 bases). The CDR3 covers 14 residues. CDR1 and CDR2 from the germline V gene are MNHEY and SMNVEV (reference sequence). V was shortened by 2 bases and J by 7 bases, with 14 bases between the two germline ends. CDR3 bases: TGTGCCAGCAGTTTACAGCAGGGGCTTTTTGGCTACACCTTC. Translated, it gives CASSLQQGLFGYTF.

This clonotype occurred many times. The chain joins TRBV7-3 to TRBJ2-4; D is ambiguous. V gave up 3 bases and J gave up 0 bases, with 3 bases separating them. CDR3 length: 13 amino acids. The germline gives CDR1 SGHTA, CDR2 FQGTGA. The CDR3 bases are TGTGCCAGCAGCTTGACAGCCAAAAACATTCAGTACTTC. This sequence encodes CASSLTAKNIQYF.

This clonotype occurred many times. V and J are TRBV6-1 and TRBJ2-2, with 10 nucleotides matching TRBD1. J lost 4 bases, V lost 8 bases, and 4 bases had no gene match. The length of the CDR3 is 14 residues. The germline V gene has CDR1 MNHNS and CDR2 SASEGT. The DNA of the CDR3 is TGTGCCAGCTGCCGGGACAGGGGCACCGGGGAGCTGTTTTTT. It is translated as CASCRDRGTGELFF.

The chain links TRBV24-1 to TRBJ1-1; D is unresolved. From germline, CDR1 is KGHDR and CDR2 SFDVKD. Trimming removed 0 bases from V and 14 bases from J, with 18 bases in between. The CDR3 is made up of 14 amino acids. The CDR3 loop reads CATSDLELRRGIFF. Written as DNA, the CDR3 is TGTGCCACCAGTGATTTGGAGTTACGGAGAGGCATCTTCTTT.

The V and J genes are TRBV5-1 and TRBJ2-5; a possible D gene is TRBD2 (5 bases). The germline gives CDR1 SGHRS, CDR2 YFSETQ. The V gene lost 6 bases and the J gene lost 4 bases, with 13 bases spanning the gap. The CDR3 runs 13 residues. CDR3 DNA: TGCGCCAGCACCCGGGCGGGTGGAGAGACCCAGTACTTC. Translated, it gives CASTRAGGETQYF.

The V and J genes are TRBV24-1 and TRBJ2-3, with D possibly matching TRBD2 (6 bases). Trimming removed 10 bases from V and 0 bases from J, with 19 bases in between. Germline V CDR1 and CDR2: KGHDR, SFDVKD. The CDR3 spans 16 residues. The CDR3 DNA reads TGTGCCACGAGCGCAGGGCGGGGAGCTAGCACAGATACGCAGTATTTT. Translated: CATSAGRGASTDTQYF.

In this sample, this clonotype turned up many times. The V call is TRBV7-9, the J call TRBJ1-3; D might be TRBD1 (6 bases). This CDR3 has 14 residues. Trimming removed 6 bases from V and 0 bases from J, with 9 bases in between. Per the germline V gene, CDR1 is SEHNR and CDR2 is FQNEAQ (reference sequence). In DNA, the CDR3 is TGTGCCAGCAGAGGGGGATTCTCTGGAAACACCATATATTTT. This codes for CASRGGFSGNTIYF.

This clonotype was recorded at least ten times. DNA of the CDR3: TGTGCCAGCAGCTCAGAGGGGACAGGGTCTGAAAAACTGTTTTTT. Translation: CASSSEGTGSEKLFF. V gene TRBV7-2 combines with J gene TRBJ1-4, with 9 bases identical to TRBD1. The length of the CDR3 is 15 residues. V shed 4 bases and J 7 bases; nucleotides not matched to a gene: 7. Germline assignment: CDR1 SGHTA and CDR2 FQGNSA. Combining the CDR3 with reference TRBV7-2 and TRBJ1-4 gives the whole variable domain GAGVSQSPSNKVTEKGKDVELRCDPISGHTALYWYRQSLGQGLEFLIYFQGNSAPDKSGLPSDRFSAERTGGSVSTLTIQRTQQEDSAVYLCASSSEGTGSEKLFFGSGTQLSVL.

This clonotype showed up many times. This chain connects TRBV7-2 to TRBJ2-7, with 9 bases aligning to TRBD1. The germline V gene encodes CDR1 SGHTA and CDR2 FQGNSA. Germline trimming cut 3 bases from V and 6 bases from J; bases unmatched to any gene: 9. The CDR3 covers 15 residues. The CDR3 region has the DNA TGTGCCAGCAGCTTCCCGGACAGGGGAGTTTTCGAGCAGTACTTC. Protein sequence: CASSFPDRGVFEQYF. Full variable domain (remainder filled in from reference TRBV7-2 and TRBJ2-7): GAGVSQSPSNKVTEKGKDVELRCDPISGHTALYWYRQSLGQGLEFLIYFQGNSAPDKSGLPSDRFSAERTGGSVSTLTIQRTQQEDSAVYLCASSFPDRGVFEQYFGPGTRLTVT.

This clonotype was counted at least ten times. This chain links TRBV7-9 with TRBJ2-5; D possibly corresponds to TRBD2 (6 bases). The V and J ends lost 2 bases and 7 bases respectively, with 11 bases between them. There are 13 residues in the CDR3. Per the germline V gene, CDR1 is SEHNR and CDR2 is FQNEAQ (reference sequence). The CDR3 sequence: CASSLRLEGTQYF. DNA for the CDR3: TGTGCCAGCAGCTTAAGACTAGAAGGGACCCAGTACTTC.

Note on this clonotype: This sequence may be a read error, since a much larger clone differs from it by one base. This chain connects TRBV7-6 to TRBJ2-3; the match to TRBD2 covers 15 bases. The length of the CDR3 is 17 residues. CDR1 is SGHVS and CDR2 is FNYEAQ in the germline V gene. For the CDR3, the DNA is TGTGCCACCAGCCCAGGACTAGCGGGAGGGCCTGGTGATACGCAGTATTTT. This translates into CATSPGLAGGPGDTQYF.

The J gene is TRBJ1-5, the V gene TRBV11-2; no reliable D call. CDR1 is SGHAT and CDR2 is FQNNGV in the germline V gene. There are 12 residues in the CDR3. This CDR3 is CAVTASNQPQHF. DNA of the CDR3: TGTGCTGTAACCGCCAGCAATCAGCCCCAGCATTTT.

The sample holds a few counts of this clonotype. The V call is TRBV29-1, the J call TRBJ2-7; 9 bases line up with TRBD1. This CDR3 region has 14 residues. The V segment lost 3 bases and the J segment 5 bases; nucleotides outside the gene matches: 8. Germline CDR1 and CDR2: SQVTM and ANQGSEA. DNA for the CDR3: TGCAGCGTTGAGGGGGGACAGGGCATCAACGAGCAGTACTTC. This codes for CSVEGGQGINEQYF.

The chain carries TRBV20-1 and TRBJ2-7; 11 bases are a match to TRBD2. The germline CDR1 and CDR2 sequences are DFQATT and SNEGSKA (reference sequence). This CDR3 has 13 residues. J gave up 1 base and V 5 bases, and 1 base lay outside the gene matches. The CDR3 bases are TGCAGTGCTCCTAGCGGGAGGTCCTACGAGCAGTACTTC. Translation: CSAPSGRSYEQYF.

This clonotype was counted many times. The chain has TRBV7-6 and TRBJ1-5; D call uncertain. Germline CDR1 SGHVS, CDR2 FNYEAQ. V lost 5 bases and J lost 4, with 9 bases in between. The length of the CDR3 is 13 residues. In DNA, the CDR3 is TGTGCCAGCAGCGCGGATCTTAATCAGCCCCAGCATTTT. It codes for CASSADLNQPQHF.

This clonotype was detected only a few times. CDR3 loop: CATSEEGGGNEQFF. For the CDR3, the DNA is TGTGCCACCAGTGAAGAGGGAGGGGGGAATGAGCAGTTCTTC. This rearrangement joins TRBV24-1 to TRBJ2-1; a weak D match, TRBD2 (7 bases). The CDR3 extends over 14 amino acids. The V gene's germline CDR1 is KGHDR and CDR2 SFDVKD. V was clipped by 4 bases and J by 7 bases, with 13 bases between them.

V gene TRBV2 combines with J gene TRBJ1-1, with TRBD1 matching over 7 bases. The CDR3 extends over 15 amino acids. Germline loops: CDR1 SNHLY, CDR2 FYNNEI. V dropped 6 bases and J dropped 1; count of bases not matched to a gene: 8. The CDR3 loop is CASRPAGTENTEAFF. CDR3 bases: TGTGCCAGCAGGCCTGCCGGGACAGAGAACACTGAAGCTTTCTTT. The full variable domain, with the rest looked up from reference TRBV2 and TRBJ1-1, is EPEVTQTPSHQVTQMGQEVILRCVPISNHLYFYWYRQILGQKVEFLVSFYNNEISEKSEIFDDQFSVERPDGSNFTLKIRSTKLEDSAMYFCASRPAGTENTEAFFGQGTRLTVV.

The rearrangement links TRBV12-3 or TRBV12-4 to TRBJ2-2, with 11 bases identical to TRBD2. The J segment lost 6 bases and the V segment lost 3 bases, leaving 12 bases of the junction unmatched. The CDR3 loop spans 18 amino acids. The CDR3 DNA sequence: TGTGCCAGCAGTTTTTATGGCCTAGCGGGAGGTTGGGCCGGGGAGCTGTTTTTT. This codes for CASSFYGLAGGWAGELFF.

CDR3 sequence (DNA): TGTGCCCACGGAGAGGGCTCGCCAGATACGCAGTATTTT. It encodes CAHGEGSPDTQYF. The chain combines TRBV28 with TRBJ2-3; TRBD2 might be the D (5 bases). CDR1 is MDHEN and CDR2 is SYDVKM in the germline V gene. This CDR3 is built from 13 residues. V dropped 11 bases and J dropped 4 bases, with 16 bases sitting between them. The full variable domain, completed using reference TRBV28 and TRBJ2-3, is DVKVTQSSRYLVKRTGEKVFLECVQDMDHENMFWYRQDPGLGLRLIYFSYDVKMKEKGDIPEGYSVSREKKERFSLILESASTNQTSMYLCAHGEGSPDTQYFGPGTRLTVL.

J is TRBJ1-1 and V is TRBV29-1; D is unresolved. CDR1 and CDR2 from the germline V gene are SQVTM and ANQGSEA. V was cut by 4 bases and J by 0 bases, with 3 bases left in between. This CDR3 has 11 residues. CDR3 DNA sequence: TGCAGCGTTGTTGTGAACACTGAAGCTTTCTTT. It codes for CSVVVNTEAFF.

The chain employs TRBV7-2 and TRBJ1-6; 9 positions match TRBD1. CDR1 SGHTA and CDR2 FQGNSA come from the germline V gene. The V segment lost 5 bases and the J segment 5 bases; nucleotides outside the gene matches: 4. The CDR3 sequence is 15 residues long. CDR3 sequence reads: CASSPGTGNNSPLHF. In nucleotides, the CDR3 is TGTGCCAGCAGCCCGGGGACAGGGAATAATTCACCCCTCCACTTT.

In its sample, this clonotype was seen a few times. This chain connects TRBV30 to TRBJ1-3; D gene unclear. Germline V lookup: CDR1 GTSNPN, CDR2 SVGIG (reference sequence). V was clipped by 0 bases and J by 4 bases, with 7 bases between them. This CDR3 is built from 13 residues. CDR3 amino acids: CAWSVPGGNTIYF. CDR3 in DNA: TGTGCCTGGAGTGTACCCGGAGGAAACACCATATATTTT.

This clonotype was detected a few times. This chain links TRBV6-2 or TRBV6-3 with TRBJ2-1, with 10 bases matching TRBD2. Germline V gene data show CDR1 as MNHEY and CDR2 as SVGEGT. Losses at the gene ends were 6 bases for V and 1 base for J; bases not matched to a gene: 3. CDR3 length: 15 residues. The CDR3 nucleotides read TGTGCCAGCAGGCGACTAGCGGGTTCCTACAATGAGCAGTTCTTC. It specifies CASRRLAGSYNEQFF.

In regard to this clonotype: Compared with germline, one end of the junction differs, possibly owing to a read error. The CDR3: CAISTGLEGNRPQHF. CDR3 nucleotide sequence: TGTGCCATCAGTACGGGACTTGAGGGCAATCGGCCCCAGCATTTT. The rearrangement joins TRBV10-3 to TRBJ1-5, with a tentative D call TRBD1 (5 bases). The CDR3 spans 15 residues. The germline gives CDR1 ENHRY, CDR2 SYGVKD.

This chain links TRBV25-1 with TRBJ2-7, with D possibly TRBD2 on 6 matching bases. CDR3 length: 14 residues. Germline V CDR1 and CDR2: MGHDK, SYGVNS. The V gene lost 0 bases and the J gene lost 4 bases, with 10 bases spanning the gap. The CDR3 region is CASSEYASAYEQYF. The CDR3 DNA sequence: TGTGCCAGCAGTGAATACGCTAGCGCATACGAGCAGTACTTC.

This CDR3 reads CASSLFGTSGRPYNEQFF. The CDR3 coding sequence is TGTGCCAGTAGTCTCTTCGGGACTAGCGGGAGACCGTACAATGAGCAGTTCTTC. J is TRBJ2-1 and V is TRBV19; 14 positions agree with TRBD2. This CDR3 is 18 amino acids long. From germline, CDR1 is LNHDA and CDR2 SQIVND (reference sequence). The J segment lost 4 bases and the V segment lost 5 bases, leaving 10 bases of the junction unmatched. Looking up the rest from reference TRBV19 and TRBJ2-1 gives the full variable domain: DGGITQSPKYLFRKEGQNVTLSCEQNLNHDAMYWYRQDPGQGLRLIYYSQIVNDFQKGDIAEGYSVSREKKESFPLTVTSAQKNPTAFYLCASSLFGTSGRPYNEQFFGPGTRLTVL.